This section outlines one T cell receptor beta chain sequence together with its context. Data came from immunoSEQ multiplex PCR; TCRdb stores just in-frame clones and leaves some out. The sample shows under 30,000 clones, 87% of them seen only once. The source of the sample is a study of control samples from healthy donors and cancer patients. The V gene end was trimmed by 3 bases and the J gene end by 5 bases; junction bases not matched to a gene: 8. Germline V gene data show CDR1 as LGHNA and CDR2 as YNFKEQ. CDR3 size: 15 residues. The receptor's source is a female donor with melanoma. The sequenced sample was formalin-fixed, paraffin-embedded tissue. The chain employs TRBV4-2 and TRBJ2-7; 9 bases align to TRBD1. CDR3 DNA: TGTGCCAGCAGCCACCCTGACAGGGGGTGGAACGAGCAGTACTTC. Protein product: CASSHPDRGWNEQYF.